This TCR beta chain is drawn from a study of blood T cell repertoires in COVID-19. Original methodology: Reference gene primers were amplified, and this amplification served to estimate nucleated cell counts. Libraries were prepared by immunoSEQ multiplex PCR; TCRdb keeps only in-frame clonotypes and omits some of them. V and J calls and clone size are those listed in that table; D and trimming were worked out from the DNA. The table has about 280,000 clones, roughly 86% seen once. The CDR3 has 14 amino acids. Trimming left V 5 bases short and J 5 bases short, with 12 bases between. The germline gives CDR1 LNHDA, CDR2 SQIVND (reference sequence).

This TCR derives from a man younger than 35 with active or convalescent COVID-19. V usage is TRBV19 and J usage is TRBJ2-2, with unresolved D. The material sequenced was peripheral blood. The CDR3 nucleotides are TGTGCCAGTAGTTCGGGTCTACGGACCGGGGAGCTGTTTTTT. It is translated as CASSSGLRTGELFF.